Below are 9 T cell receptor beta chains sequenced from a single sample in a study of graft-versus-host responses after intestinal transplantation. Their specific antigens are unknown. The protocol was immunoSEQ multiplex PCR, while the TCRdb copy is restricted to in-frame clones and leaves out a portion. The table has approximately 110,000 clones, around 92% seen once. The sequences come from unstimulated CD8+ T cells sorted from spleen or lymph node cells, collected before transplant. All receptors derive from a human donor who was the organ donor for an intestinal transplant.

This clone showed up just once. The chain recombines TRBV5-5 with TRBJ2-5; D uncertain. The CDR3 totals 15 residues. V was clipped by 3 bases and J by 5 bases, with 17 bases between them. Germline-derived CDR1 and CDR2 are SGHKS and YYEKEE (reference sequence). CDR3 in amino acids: CASSWAQYLGETQYF. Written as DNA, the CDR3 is TGTGCCAGCAGCTGGGCACAGTATCTGGGGGAGACCCAGTACTTC.

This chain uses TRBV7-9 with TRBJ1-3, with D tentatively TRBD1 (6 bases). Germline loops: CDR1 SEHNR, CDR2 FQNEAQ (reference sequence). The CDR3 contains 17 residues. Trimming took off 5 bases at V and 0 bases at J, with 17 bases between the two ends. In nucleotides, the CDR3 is TGTGCCAGCAGCCCGTCGCAAGGGGGGAGCTCTGGAAACACCATATATTTT. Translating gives CASSPSQGGSSGNTIYF.

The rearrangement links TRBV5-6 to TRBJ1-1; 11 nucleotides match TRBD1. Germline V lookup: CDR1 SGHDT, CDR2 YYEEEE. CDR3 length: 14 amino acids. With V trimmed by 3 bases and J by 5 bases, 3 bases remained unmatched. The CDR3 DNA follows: TGTGCCAGCAGCTATGGGACAGGGGGTACTGAAGCTTTCTTT. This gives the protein CASSYGTGGTEAFF.

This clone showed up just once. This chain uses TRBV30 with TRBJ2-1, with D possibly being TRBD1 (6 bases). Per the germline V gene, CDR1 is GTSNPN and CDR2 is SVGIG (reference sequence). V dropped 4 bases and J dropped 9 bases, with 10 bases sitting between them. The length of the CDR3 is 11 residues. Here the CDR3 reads CAWTMGAEQFF. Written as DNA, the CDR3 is TGTGCCTGGACCATGGGGGCTGAGCAGTTCTTC.

The CDR3: CASSLTGTGIYEQYF. The CDR3 bases are TGCGCCAGCAGCCTGACCGGGACAGGGATTTACGAGCAGTACTTC. The rearrangement uses TRBV4-1 and TRBJ2-7, with TRBD1 matching over 9 bases. CDR1 and CDR2 from the germline V gene are MGHRA and YSYEKL. The V and J ends lost 4 bases and 4 bases, in that order; junction bases with no gene match: 8. The CDR3 extends over 15 amino acids.

For the CDR3, the DNA is TGCGCCAGCAGCCAAGAGATACAGGCCACCTACGAGCAGTACTTC. Translating gives CASSQEIQATYEQYF. The chain uses TRBV4-1 and TRBJ2-7; TRBD1 is a possible D gene (5 bases). The ends were cut back, 0 bases at V and 2 bases at J, with 11 bases in the middle. Germline V gene sequence: CDR1 MGHRA, CDR2 YSYEKL. This CDR3 contains 15 residues.

The CDR3 protein is CACLRGHEQFF. CDR3 DNA: TGTGCCTGTCTAAGGGGCCATGAGCAGTTCTTC. The rearrangement uses TRBV30 and TRBJ2-1; D may be TRBD1 (5 bases). Germline-derived CDR1 and CDR2 are GTSNPN and SVGIG (reference sequence). The CDR3 contains 11 residues. V was pared by 6 bases and J by 8 bases, with 11 bases between.

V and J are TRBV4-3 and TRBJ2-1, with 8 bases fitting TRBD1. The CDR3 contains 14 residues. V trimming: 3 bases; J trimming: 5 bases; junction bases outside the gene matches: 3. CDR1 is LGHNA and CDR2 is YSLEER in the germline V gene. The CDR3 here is CASSHRGRDNEQFF. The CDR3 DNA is TGCGCCAGCAGCCACAGGGGGCGGGACAATGAGCAGTTCTTC.

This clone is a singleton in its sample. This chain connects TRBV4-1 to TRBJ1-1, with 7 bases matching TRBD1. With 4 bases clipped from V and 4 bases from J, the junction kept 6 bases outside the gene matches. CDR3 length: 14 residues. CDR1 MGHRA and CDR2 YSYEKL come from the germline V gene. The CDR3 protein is CASSRTGVLTEAFF. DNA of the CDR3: TGCGCCAGCAGCCGTACAGGGGTGCTCACTGAAGCTTTCTTT.